Reported below is one TCR beta chain. Its antigen is currently unknown. Time point in this sample: recipient sample about 28 days before transplant, after cytoreduction. The germline CDR1 and CDR2 sequences are LNHDA and SQIVND (reference sequence). CDR3 length: 16 residues. The V and J ends lost 3 bases and 5 bases, in that order; junction bases with no gene match: 8. This specimen comes from a study of T cell clonotyping in hematopoietic cell transplantation. Findings and limits, study-wide: Cells were unsorted, so CD4 and CD8 contributions were not separated. Pathologically expanded recipient clonotypes increased progressively from day 30 to day 180 as diversity fell.

Method: immunoSEQ multiplex PCR; TCRdb's copy keeps in-frame clones and lacks some. The sample consists of 10,000 or so clones, around four fifths of them appearing once. This chain uses TRBV19 with TRBJ2-2; 8 bases line up with TRBD2. The origin of this receptor is a man aged 60-69 years with acute myeloid leukemia. Some clones in this sample may be carry-over from other donors' samples. Sequencing used peripheral blood mononuclear cells, obtained before stem cell transplant. For the CDR3, the DNA is TGTGCCAGTAGTATCTTACGCCAGCGGGGGACCGGGGAGCTGTTTTTT. Translation gives CASSILRQRGTGELFF.